A selection of T cell receptor beta chains follows, all from one sample in a study of blood T cell repertoires in COVID-19. Some clones are missing from TCRdb's copy, which holds only in-frame ones; the method was immunoSEQ multiplex PCR. Counted here are hundreds of thousands of clones, about 88% occurring once; the ten biggest clones make up around 1.5%. Sequencing was performed on PBMCs or T cells enriched from blood (not recorded which). The receptor set was obtained from a woman aged 18-30 years who had been exposed to COVID-19. Each CDR3 is given with its conserved first and last residue. A D gene is named only where the DNA matches it firmly. For some rows the clone size is stated as once, few or many, or as a class when expanded; others skip it.

v_call: TRBV5-5
d_call: -
j_call: TRBJ1-1
clone_size: few
cdr3_aa: CASSLFGGEGGTEAFF
cdr3_nt: TGTGCCAGCAGCTTGTTTGGGGGCGAGGGTGGCACTGAAGCTTTCTTT

v_call: TRBV14
d_call: TRBD1
j_call: TRBJ1-3
clone_size: once
cdr3_aa: CASSFGQGGNTIYF
cdr3_nt: TGTGCCAGCAGCTTTGGACAGGGTGGAAACACCATATATTTT

v_call: TRBV28
d_call: TRBD1
j_call: TRBJ2-1
clone_size: few
cdr3_aa: CASRPLPGQGSDEQFF
cdr3_nt: TGTGCCAGCAGACCGCTGCCGGGACAGGGTAGCGATGAGCAGTTCTTC

v_call: TRBV13
d_call: TRBD2
j_call: TRBJ2-5
clone_size: -
cdr3_aa: CASSLLTSGETQYF
cdr3_nt: TGTGCCAGCAGCTTATTGACTAGCGGAGAGACCCAGTACTTC

v_call: TRBV24-1
d_call: TRBD2
j_call: TRBJ2-1
clone_size: -
cdr3_aa: CATSDPGLEKYNEQFF
cdr3_nt: TGTGCCACCAGTGACCCCGGACTAGAGAAATACAATGAGCAGTTCTTC

v_call: TRBV19
d_call: TRBD2
j_call: TRBJ2-1
clone_size: -
cdr3_aa: CASRLAGVGEQFF
cdr3_nt: TGTGCCAGCAGATTAGCGGGAGTAGGTGAGCAGTTCTTC

v_call: TRBV19
d_call: -
j_call: TRBJ2-2
clone_size: -
cdr3_aa: CASSTGQHTGELFF
cdr3_nt: TGTGCCAGTAGTACCGGACAGCACACCGGGGAGCTGTTTTTT

v_call: TRBV11-2
d_call: TRBD2
j_call: TRBJ2-1
clone_size: -
cdr3_aa: CASSSLKLTSGRNHEQFF
cdr3_nt: TGTGCCAGCAGCTCTCTAAAACTTACTAGCGGGAGGAATCATGAGCAGTTCTTC

v_call: TRBV7-2
d_call: TRBD2
j_call: TRBJ2-1
clone_size: -
cdr3_aa: CASNIAGGQGNEQFF
cdr3_nt: TGTGCCAGCAACATAGCGGGGGGGCAAGGGAATGAGCAGTTCTTC

v_call: TRBV3-1/TRBV3-2
d_call: TRBD2
j_call: TRBJ2-7
clone_size: once
cdr3_aa: CASSQLGLMGLAPYEQYF
cdr3_nt: TGTGCCAGCAGCCAATTAGGATTGATGGGACTAGCTCCTTACGAGCAGTACTTC

v_call: TRBV9
d_call: -
j_call: TRBJ2-3
clone_size: -
cdr3_aa: CASSAAGDTQYF
cdr3_nt: TGTGCCAGCAGTGCCGCGGGGGATACGCAGTATTTT

v_call: TRBV11-2
d_call: TRBD2
j_call: TRBJ2-3
clone_size: once
cdr3_aa: CASSLTSDTQYF
cdr3_nt: TGTGCCAGCAGCTTGACTAGCGATACGCAGTATTTT

v_call: TRBV6-5
d_call: -
j_call: TRBJ2-1
clone_size: -
cdr3_aa: CASSYGAVAGREQFF
cdr3_nt: TGTGCCAGCAGTTACGGCGCCGTAGCCGGTCGTGAGCAGTTCTTC

v_call: TRBV7-9
d_call: -
j_call: TRBJ2-7
clone_size: once
cdr3_aa: CASSPTWDLHRYEQYF
cdr3_nt: TGTGCCAGCAGCCCCACTTGGGACTTACACCGCTACGAGCAGTACTTC

v_call: TRBV10-1
d_call: TRBD1
j_call: TRBJ2-7
clone_size: -
cdr3_aa: CASIPGQDYEQYF
cdr3_nt: TGCGCCAGCATTCCGGGACAGGACTACGAGCAGTACTTC

v_call: TRBV10-1
d_call: -
j_call: TRBJ1-5
clone_size: -
cdr3_aa: CASSESGSGNQPQHF
cdr3_nt: TGCGCCAGCAGTGAGTCGGGGAGCGGCAATCAGCCCCAGCATTTT

v_call: TRBV6-5
d_call: TRBD1
j_call: TRBJ1-2
clone_size: -
cdr3_aa: CASSTTGTGGFSF
cdr3_nt: TGTGCCAGCAGTACTACCGGGACAGGGGGTTTTAGCTTC

v_call: TRBV28
d_call: -
j_call: TRBJ1-2
clone_size: -
cdr3_aa: CASSLVGGGGYTF
cdr3_nt: TGTGCCAGCAGTTTAGTCGGGGGAGGTGGCTACACCTTC

v_call: TRBV4-3
d_call: -
j_call: TRBJ1-4
clone_size: -
cdr3_aa: CASSQDVAGEKLFF
cdr3_nt: TGCGCCAGCAGCCAAGATGTGGCAGGAGAAAAACTGTTTTTT

v_call: TRBV12-3/TRBV12-4
d_call: -
j_call: TRBJ1-2
clone_size: -
cdr3_aa: CASSLRGNYGYTF
cdr3_nt: TGTGCCAGCAGTTTACGGGGTAACTATGGCTACACCTTC

v_call: TRBV19
d_call: TRBD1
j_call: TRBJ1-5
clone_size: -
cdr3_aa: CASSIGGGQGAGQPQHF
cdr3_nt: TGTGCCAGTAGTATAGGTGGGGGACAGGGGGCAGGTCAGCCCCAGCATTTT

v_call: TRBV10-1
d_call: TRBD2
j_call: TRBJ2-7
clone_size: few
cdr3_aa: CASSRLAGFDEQYF
cdr3_nt: TGCGCCAGCAGCAGACTAGCGGGATTCGACGAGCAGTACTTC

v_call: TRBV7-2
d_call: -
j_call: TRBJ1-4
clone_size: -
cdr3_aa: CASSLFGREGKLFF
cdr3_nt: TGTGCCAGCAGCTTATTCGGCAGGGAAGGAAAACTGTTTTTT

v_call: TRBV6-5
d_call: -
j_call: TRBJ2-7
clone_size: -
cdr3_aa: CASSEAGGSYEQYF
cdr3_nt: TGTGCCAGCAGCGAGGCTGGCGGATCCTACGAGCAGTACTTC

v_call: TRBV6-2/TRBV6-3
d_call: TRBD2
j_call: TRBJ2-5
clone_size: once
cdr3_aa: CASSPKAGGPGTQYF
cdr3_nt: TGTGCCAGCAGCCCTAAAGCGGGGGGCCCAGGGACCCAGTACTTC

v_call: TRBV19
d_call: TRBD1
j_call: TRBJ1-2
clone_size: few
cdr3_aa: CASSPRDSAYGYTF
cdr3_nt: TGTGCCAGTAGTCCGAGGGACAGTGCTTATGGCTACACCTTC

v_call: TRBV28
d_call: -
j_call: TRBJ1-2
clone_size: -
cdr3_aa: CASSLGGDYGYTF
cdr3_nt: TGTGCCAGCAGTTTAGGGGGGGACTATGGCTACACCTTC

v_call: TRBV6-5
d_call: -
j_call: TRBJ2-7
clone_size: -
cdr3_aa: CASSYRRGLSYEQYF
cdr3_nt: TGTGCCAGCAGTTATCGGAGGGGGCTCTCCTACGAGCAGTACTTC

v_call: TRBV28
d_call: -
j_call: TRBJ1-5
clone_size: -
cdr3_aa: CASSPLDIDSNQPQHF
cdr3_nt: TGTGCCAGCAGTCCCTTAGATATCGATAGCAATCAGCCCCAGCATTTT

v_call: TRBV6-1
d_call: TRBD1
j_call: TRBJ1-5
clone_size: -
cdr3_aa: CASSGGTGKSNQPQHF
cdr3_nt: TGTGCCAGCAGTGGCGGGACAGGGAAAAGCAATCAGCCCCAGCATTTT

v_call: TRBV27
d_call: TRBD1
j_call: TRBJ1-5
clone_size: -
cdr3_aa: CASPETTGEGRVGQHF
cdr3_nt: TGTGCCAGCCCCGAAACGACAGGGGAGGGCCGGGTGGGCCAGCATTTT

v_call: TRBV7-9
d_call: TRBD1
j_call: TRBJ1-3
clone_size: -
cdr3_aa: CASSLRQGDGNTIYF
cdr3_nt: TGTGCCAGCAGCTTAAGACAGGGTGACGGAAACACCATATATTTT

v_call: TRBV3-1/TRBV3-2
d_call: -
j_call: TRBJ2-2
clone_size: -
cdr3_aa: CASSQDQWGGRTGELFF
cdr3_nt: TGTGCCAGCAGCCAAGATCAATGGGGCGGAAGGACCGGGGAGCTGTTTTTT

v_call: TRBV4-2
d_call: -
j_call: TRBJ2-7
clone_size: -
cdr3_aa: CASSQDPGQAYEQYF
cdr3_nt: TGTGCCAGCAGCCAAGATCCGGGACAAGCCTACGAGCAGTACTTC

v_call: TRBV30
d_call: -
j_call: TRBJ2-3
clone_size: -
cdr3_aa: CACQLNSLSTDTQYF
cdr3_nt: TGTGCCTGCCAACTAAATAGCCTGAGCACAGATACGCAGTATTTT

v_call: TRBV4-3
d_call: -
j_call: TRBJ1-5
clone_size: -
cdr3_aa: CASSQDTDSNQPQHF
cdr3_nt: TGCGCCAGCAGCCAAGATACAGATAGCAATCAGCCCCAGCATTTT

v_call: TRBV7-8
d_call: TRBD1
j_call: TRBJ2-7
clone_size: few
cdr3_aa: CASSPRADRGGTSYEQYF
cdr3_nt: TGTGCCAGCAGCCCGAGGGCGGACAGGGGAGGGACCTCCTACGAGCAGTACTTC

v_call: TRBV29-1
d_call: -
j_call: TRBJ2-7
clone_size: -
cdr3_aa: CSVGQVNYEQYF
cdr3_nt: TGCAGCGTTGGCCAGGTGAACTACGAGCAGTACTTC

v_call: TRBV3-1/TRBV3-2
d_call: -
j_call: TRBJ2-5
clone_size: once
cdr3_aa: CASSPGSNAGETQYF
cdr3_nt: TGTGCCAGCAGCCCGGGGTCCAACGCCGGGGAGACCCAGTACTTC

v_call: TRBV6-6
d_call: TRBD2
j_call: TRBJ2-3
clone_size: -
cdr3_aa: CASRGTSGSADTQYF
cdr3_nt: TGTGCCAGCAGAGGGACTAGCGGGAGTGCAGATACGCAGTATTTT

v_call: TRBV2
d_call: -
j_call: TRBJ2-7
clone_size: -
cdr3_aa: CASKGRKTYEQYF
cdr3_nt: TGTGCCAGCAAGGGGCGGAAGACCTACGAGCAGTACTTC

v_call: TRBV10-3
d_call: TRBD1
j_call: TRBJ2-7
clone_size: -
cdr3_aa: CAISDLGDRWYEQYF
cdr3_nt: TGTGCCATCAGTGATTTGGGGGACAGGTGGTACGAGCAGTACTTC

v_call: TRBV5-8
d_call: TRBD1
j_call: TRBJ2-3
clone_size: -
cdr3_aa: CASSLVAGGSSTDTQYF
cdr3_nt: TGTGCCAGCAGCTTGGTGGCAGGGGGTTCTAGCACAGATACGCAGTATTTT

v_call: TRBV11-3
d_call: TRBD1
j_call: TRBJ2-2
clone_size: -
cdr3_aa: CASSLTGANTGELFF
cdr3_nt: TGTGCCAGCAGCCTCACAGGGGCGAACACCGGGGAGCTGTTTTTT

v_call: TRBV5-4
d_call: TRBD2
j_call: TRBJ2-2
clone_size: -
cdr3_aa: CASSLDVGGASSGELFF
cdr3_nt: TGTGCCAGCAGCTTGGATGTCGGGGGGGCCTCCAGCGGGGAGCTGTTTTTT

v_call: TRBV5-1
d_call: -
j_call: TRBJ2-7
clone_size: -
cdr3_aa: CASSPTVGQGMQYF
cdr3_nt: TGCGCCAGCAGCCCAACGGTCGGGCAGGGGATGCAGTACTTC

v_call: TRBV28
d_call: TRBD2
j_call: TRBJ2-7
clone_size: -
cdr3_aa: CASTTPSGLPPAYF
cdr3_nt: TGTGCCAGCACCACTCCCTCGGGACTACCCCCGGCGTACTTC

v_call: TRBV30
d_call: -
j_call: TRBJ1-5
clone_size: once
cdr3_aa: CAWSLTGVGNQPQHF
cdr3_nt: TGTGCCTGGAGCCTCACGGGGGTAGGCAATCAGCCCCAGCATTTT

v_call: TRBV5-6
d_call: -
j_call: TRBJ1-6
clone_size: -
cdr3_aa: CASSFPGSSYNSPLHF
cdr3_nt: TGTGCCAGCAGTTTCCCCGGGAGCTCCTATAATTCACCCCTCCACTTT

v_call: TRBV6-2/TRBV6-3
d_call: TRBD1
j_call: TRBJ2-7
clone_size: -
cdr3_aa: CASSAGTGRDEQYF
cdr3_nt: TGTGCCAGCAGTGCAGGGACAGGGAGGGATGAGCAGTACTTC

v_call: TRBV3-1/TRBV3-2
d_call: TRBD1
j_call: TRBJ2-3
clone_size: -
cdr3_aa: CASSWTGGPDTQYF
cdr3_nt: TGTGCCAGCAGTTGGACAGGGGGCCCAGATACGCAGTATTTT

v_call: TRBV18
d_call: -
j_call: TRBJ2-7
clone_size: -
cdr3_aa: CASSSTQVPTYEQYF
cdr3_nt: TGTGCCAGCTCATCGACGCAGGTGCCTACCTACGAGCAGTACTTC

v_call: TRBV24-1
d_call: -
j_call: TRBJ1-1
clone_size: -
cdr3_aa: CATSEGKMNTEAFF
cdr3_nt: TGTGCCACCAGTGAGGGCAAAATGAACACTGAAGCTTTCTTT

v_call: TRBV6-6
d_call: -
j_call: TRBJ2-7
clone_size: -
cdr3_aa: CASSPSVGEAMYEQYF
cdr3_nt: TGTGCCAGCAGTCCTTCAGTGGGGGAGGCCATGTACGAGCAGTACTTC